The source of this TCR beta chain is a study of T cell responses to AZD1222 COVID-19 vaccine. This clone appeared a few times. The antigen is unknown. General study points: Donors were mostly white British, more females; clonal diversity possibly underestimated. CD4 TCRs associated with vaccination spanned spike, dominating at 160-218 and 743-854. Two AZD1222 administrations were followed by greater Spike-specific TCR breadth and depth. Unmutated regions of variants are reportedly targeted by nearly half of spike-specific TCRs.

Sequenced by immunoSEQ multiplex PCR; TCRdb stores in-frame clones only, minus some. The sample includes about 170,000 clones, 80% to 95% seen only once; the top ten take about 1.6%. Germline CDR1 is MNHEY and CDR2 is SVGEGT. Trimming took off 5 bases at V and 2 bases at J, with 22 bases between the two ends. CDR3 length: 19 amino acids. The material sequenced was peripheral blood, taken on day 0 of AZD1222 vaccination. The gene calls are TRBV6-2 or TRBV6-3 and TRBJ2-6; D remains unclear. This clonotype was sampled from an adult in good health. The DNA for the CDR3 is TGTGCCAGCAGTACAACCCTAGAGGTGGGCAGCACTGGGGCCAACGTCCTGACTTTC. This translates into CASSTTLEVGSTGANVLTF.